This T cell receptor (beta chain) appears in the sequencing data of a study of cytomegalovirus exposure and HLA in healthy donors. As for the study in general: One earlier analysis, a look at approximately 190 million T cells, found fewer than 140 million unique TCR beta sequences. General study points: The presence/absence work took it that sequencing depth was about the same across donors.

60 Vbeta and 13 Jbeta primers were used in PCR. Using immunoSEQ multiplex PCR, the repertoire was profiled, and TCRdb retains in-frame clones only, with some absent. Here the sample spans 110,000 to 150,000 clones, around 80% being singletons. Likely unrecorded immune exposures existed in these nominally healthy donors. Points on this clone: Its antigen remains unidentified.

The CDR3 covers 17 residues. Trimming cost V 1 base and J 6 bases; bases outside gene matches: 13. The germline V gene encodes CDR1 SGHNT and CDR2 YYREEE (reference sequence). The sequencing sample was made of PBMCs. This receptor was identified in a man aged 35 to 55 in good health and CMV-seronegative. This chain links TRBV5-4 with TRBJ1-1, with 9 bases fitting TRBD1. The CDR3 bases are TGTGCCAGCAGCTTGTTCGGGACAGGGAGCGGAGGCGCTGAAGCTTTCTTT. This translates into CASSLFGTGSGGAEAFF.